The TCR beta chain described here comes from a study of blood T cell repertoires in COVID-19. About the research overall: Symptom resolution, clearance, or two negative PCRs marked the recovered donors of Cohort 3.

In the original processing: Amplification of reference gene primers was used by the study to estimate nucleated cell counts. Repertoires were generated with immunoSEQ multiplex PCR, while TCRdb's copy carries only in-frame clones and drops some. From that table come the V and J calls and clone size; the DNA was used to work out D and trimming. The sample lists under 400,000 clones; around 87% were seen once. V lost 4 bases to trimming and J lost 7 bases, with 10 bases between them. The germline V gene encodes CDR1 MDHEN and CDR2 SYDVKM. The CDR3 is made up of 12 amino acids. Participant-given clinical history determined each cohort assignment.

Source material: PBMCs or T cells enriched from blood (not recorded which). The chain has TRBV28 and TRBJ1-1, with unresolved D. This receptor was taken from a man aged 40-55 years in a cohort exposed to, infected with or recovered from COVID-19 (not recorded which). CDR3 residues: CASSSLAFEAFF. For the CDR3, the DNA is TGTGCCAGCAGTTCATTGGCCTTTGAAGCTTTCTTT.